The clone carrying this T cell receptor (beta chain) has just a few counts. Its antigen is unidentified. This sample stems from a study of cytomegalovirus exposure and HLA in healthy donors. Study outcomes and limitations: Being indistinguishable, some V segments were excluded, TRBV6-2 and TRBV6-3 among them.

60 Vbeta and 13 Jbeta primers were used in PCR. This table comes from immunoSEQ multiplex PCR, and its TCRdb copy is limited to in-frame clones, with some not included. The table lists 90,000 to 150,000 clones, approximately 15% of them singletons. The CDR3 loop spans 15 amino acids. Deletions cut 5 bases from V and 0 bases from J, with 12 bases between. CDR1 is SNHLY and CDR2 is FYNNEI in the germline V gene. What was sequenced was PBMCs. This TCR was sampled from a woman aged 18-29 years in good health and CMV-seronegative. The chain recombines TRBV2 with TRBJ2-3; D perhaps matches TRBD1 (5 bases). The CDR3 protein is CASSLTAFSTDTQYF. In DNA, the CDR3 is TGTGCCAGCAGTCTGACAGCCTTTAGCACAGATACGCAGTATTTT.